These T cell receptor beta chains were read from a single sample in a study of a mutant IDH1 vaccine in newly diagnosed glioma. Repertoires were generated with immunoSEQ multiplex PCR, while TCRdb's copy carries only in-frame clones and drops some. The data contain around 63,000 clones, about 91% of them singletons. This sample comprised PBMCs, obtained from a glioma patient treated with radiotherapy, temozolomide or both. All receptors derive from a man aged 50-60 years with glioma. Each CDR3 is given with its conserved first and last residue. Clone size appears in some rows only: once, few, many, or a class for an expanded clone.

abundance,v_gene,j_gene,CDR3aa
.,TRBV27,TRBJ1-1,CASSLGLGPRNTEAFF
.,TRBV4-3,TRBJ1-5,CASSQYHGRNQPQHF
.,TRBV7-9,TRBJ1-1,CASTGQGVYTEAFF
.,TRBV7-6,TRBJ2-5,CASSLGQGETQYF
.,TRBV21-1,TRBJ2-1,CASSRRDSCRNEQFF
.,TRBV5-1,TRBJ1-4,CASRWWVEDEKLFF
.,TRBV27,TRBJ2-2,CASSFSPGVAGELFF
.,TRBV19,TRBJ2-2,CASSPEIWLTGELFF
.,TRBV10-3,TRBJ2-5,CAIGGSAQETQYF
.,TRBV11-2,TRBJ1-2,CASSLGTGLGYGYTF
.,TRBV7-9,TRBJ1-5,CASSPWVGQPQHF
.,TRBV2,TRBJ1-2,CASSAETLGYGYTF
.,TRBV25-1,TRBJ2-3,CASAQDRGRDTQYF
.,TRBV18,TRBJ1-3,CASSPRQGSGNTIYF
.,TRBV7-2,TRBJ1-2,CASSSYRAKANYGYTF
.,TRBV14,TRBJ1-1,CASSQAGVTEAFF
.,TRBV27,TRBJ2-4,CASSYQGTDIQYF
once,TRBV9,TRBJ2-2,CASSVEGQGTTGELFF
.,TRBV28,TRBJ1-4,CASSSSLQSEKLFF
.,TRBV2,TRBJ2-7,CASSRQVYEQYF
.,TRBV9,TRBJ2-1,CASSAGDGPHEQFF
.,TRBV6-6,TRBJ1-1,CASSYGRGNTEAFF
once,TRBV28,TRBJ2-7,CASSLSGTGEQYF
.,TRBV4-3,TRBJ2-3,CASSLSGPTDTQYF
.,TRBV19,TRBJ1-1,CASSYVGLRTEAFF
.,TRBV9,TRBJ2-2,CASSVGLAGVTGELFF
.,TRBV5-6,TRBJ1-4,CASSTRQGASNEKLFF
.,TRBV14,TRBJ2-7,CASSQAGGGDEQYF
.,TRBV13,TRBJ2-1,CASSQDRGLYNEQFF
once,TRBV5-4,TRBJ2-2,CASSLTSGGFAGELFF
once,TRBV11-2,TRBJ2-3,CASSLDHGTGGADTQYF
.,TRBV11-2,TRBJ2-7,CASSLGGQPSYEQYF
.,TRBV6-5,TRBJ1-1,CASSYGAPLYTEAFF
.,TRBV4-3,TRBJ2-7,CASPGQGTYEQYF
.,TRBV6-6,TRBJ1-2,CASSHGAVNYGYTF
.,TRBV27,TRBJ2-1,CASRVLAGGQYNEQFF
.,TRBV30,TRBJ2-3,CAWARQGVGTDTQYF
.,TRBV5-4,TRBJ2-7,CASSPTSDSDEQYF
.,TRBV5-1,TRBJ1-6,CASRPETVNSPLHF
.,TRBV5-6,TRBJ1-1,CASSVRGTSLFFF
.,TRBV6-1,TRBJ2-6,CASSEGTGRSSGANVLTF
.,TRBV20-1,TRBJ1-4,CSASPNEKLFF